Here is one T cell receptor (beta chain) with its context. What it binds is unknown. Expressed TCRB transcripts were sequenced, since all the RNA that had been isolated was reverse transcribed. Around 3.9 million reads per sample were averaged for naive, central memory and regulatory samples. The assay was immunoSEQ multiplex PCR, and TCRdb's table has in-frame clones only and misses some. Of 200,000 to 250,000 clones in the sample, roughly 9.6% were seen once. Sorting produced populations that all topped 95% purity. The data are from a study of beta chain features in type 1 diabetes. Regarding the study as a whole: Within the patient group, naive, central memory and Treg TCRB repertoires appeared more similar to each other than within healthy donors. Cells with high TCR expression could be over-represented by cDNA sequencing.

The TCR sequence derives from a woman between 18 and 30 years old in good health. Sequenced input: naive CD4+ T cells from blood.

CDR3 nucleotide sequence: TGCGCCAGCAGGCGGGGGGGGACAGATACGCAGTATTTT. It specifies CASRRGGTDTQYF. J is TRBJ2-3 and V is TRBV5-1; 9 nucleotides align to TRBD2. V gave up 5 bases and J gave up 3 bases; unmatched junction bases: 1. The CDR3 contains 13 residues. The germline V gene has CDR1 SGHRS and CDR2 YFSETQ.